This record covers a single T cell receptor beta chain. Healthy children aged about 15-60 months having elective surgery, and healthy nonsmoking adults, gave blood. Adult controls were healthy nonsmokers aged roughly 18-55 years, median roughly 36 years. This sample stems from a study of naive CD8 T cells in extremely preterm neonates. The repertoire was sequenced with immunoSEQ multiplex PCR; TCRdb's copy has only in-frame clones and lacks some. The sample holds roughly 6,800 clones, around 98% seen once. This CDR3 spans 11 amino acids. The germline V gene has CDR1 SEHNR and CDR2 FQNEAQ (reference sequence). V was pared by 5 bases and J by 7 bases, with 8 bases between.

Material for sequencing was naive CD8+ T cells from blood. This receptor was identified in a human donor in good health. The chain employs TRBV7-9 and TRBJ1-1; D is undetermined. Here the CDR3 DNA reads TGTGCCAGCAGCCCAGGACTTGAAGCTTTCTTT. Translated: CASSPGLEAFF.